The entry that follows covers one T cell receptor beta chain sequence. The data are from a study of graft-versus-host responses after intestinal transplantation. The repertoire was sequenced with immunoSEQ multiplex PCR; TCRdb's copy has only in-frame clones and lacks some. The sample consists of more than 3,000 clones, about 94% of them appearing once. The source was PBMCs, collected 11 days after intestinal transplantation. The receptor's source is a human patient who received an intestinal transplant, so some T cells may come from the graft donor.

The CDR3 nucleotides read TGCGCCAGCAGCGCGGGCCCTACCTACGAGCAGTACTTC. Translated: CASSAGPTYEQYF. The V gene is TRBV4-1, the J gene TRBJ2-7; TRBD2 might be the D (5 bases). With 5 bases removed from V and 2 bases from J, the gap between germline ends came to 10 bases. This CDR3 comprises 13 residues. Germline CDR1 and CDR2: MGHRA and YSYEKL.